Sequencing of this T cell receptor beta chain was carried out in a study of control samples from healthy donors and cancer patients. Produced via immunoSEQ multiplex PCR; TCRdb's table is partial and in-frame only. The data contain about 160,000 clones, around 90% of them singletons. CDR1 is LGHNA and CDR2 is YSLEER in the germline V gene. V shed 0 bases and J shed 5 bases, with 5 bases lying between them. The CDR3 is made up of 13 amino acids. This sequence joins TRBV4-3 and TRBJ2-1, with D unresolved. Sequencing was carried out using blood. The receptor's source is a young man in good health. The DNA for the CDR3 is TGCGCCAGCAGCCAAGATAAGCACAATGAGCAGTTCTTC. Amino acids: CASSQDKHNEQFF.